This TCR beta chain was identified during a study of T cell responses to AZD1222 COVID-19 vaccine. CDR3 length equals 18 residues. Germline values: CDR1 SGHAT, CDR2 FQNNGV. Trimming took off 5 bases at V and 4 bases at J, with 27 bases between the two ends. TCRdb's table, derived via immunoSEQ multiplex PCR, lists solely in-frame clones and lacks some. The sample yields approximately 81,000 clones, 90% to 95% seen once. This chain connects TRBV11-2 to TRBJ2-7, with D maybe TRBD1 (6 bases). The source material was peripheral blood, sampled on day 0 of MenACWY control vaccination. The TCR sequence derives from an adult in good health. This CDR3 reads CASSAFSSRDTQTYEQYF. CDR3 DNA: TGTGCCAGCAGCGCCTTCTCCTCCCGGGACACCCAGACATACGAGCAGTACTTC.